What follows are 24 T cell receptor beta chains derived from one specimen sequenced in a study of T cell repertoires in cytomegalovirus infection (dated by TCRdb to the late 2010s). Sequencing was carried out with an Illumina HiSeq 1500. Clones were called with MiXCR by TCRdb after fastp trimmed the public reads at Q25, and only in-frame beta chains were retained. Identical CDR3 proteins give one entry, which carries the most common genes and DNA. The table for this sample lists approximately 190,000 distinct CDR3 sequences; roughly 9.8% of them were counted only once. The ten largest account for about 4.2% of the sample. Sequencing was done on a sample of PBMCs. Every receptor here comes from a human donor in good health (CMV status not recorded). Some clones in this sample may be carry-over from other donors' samples.

Many counts were recorded for this clonotype. The chain joins TRBV7-2 to TRBJ2-3; D tentatively reads TRBD1 or TRBD2 (5 bases each). Trimming stripped 7 bases from V and 4 bases from J, with 18 bases between. This CDR3 is built from 15 residues. The germline V gene has CDR1 SGHTA and CDR2 FQGNSA. The CDR3 reads CASNPRGVRSDTQYF. The CDR3 DNA reads TGTGCCAGCAACCCGAGGGGTGTTAGGTCAGATACGCAGTATTTT.

There are many counts of this clonotype. This chain connects TRBV12-3 or TRBV12-4 to TRBJ2-7, with 12 bases lining up with TRBD2. The V segment lost 7 bases and the J segment 5 bases; nucleotides outside the gene matches: 6. The CDR3 is made up of 14 amino acids. CDR3 DNA sequence: TGTGCCAGCACGACTAGCGGGAGTAACCACGAGCAGTACTTC. Translated, it gives CASTTSGSNHEQYF.

The sample holds one count of this clonotype. With a much larger clone just one base away, this may be a read error. V and J are TRBV20-1 and TRBJ1-4; TRBD1 might be the D (5 bases). V shed 6 bases and J shed 4 bases, with 12 bases lying between them. Looked up from germline, CDR1 is DFQATT and CDR2 is SNEGSKA (reference sequence). The CDR3 is made up of 13 amino acids. The CDR3 sequence: CSATSGNNEKLFF. CDR3 in DNA: TGCAGTGCAACTTCAGGGAATAATGAAAAACTGTTTTTT.

This clonotype has ten or more counts. The V call is TRBV7-8, the J call TRBJ2-7; 7 bases are shared with TRBD2. CDR3 length: 18 amino acids. With 4 bases clipped from V and 1 base from J, the junction kept 16 bases outside the gene matches. Germline V CDR1 and CDR2: SGHVS, FQNEAQ. The CDR3 DNA reads as TGTGCCAGCAGCTGGCAGTCTTGGGGGGGAGGATCGTCCTACGAGCAGTACTTC. Its protein product is CASSWQSWGGGSSYEQYF. Together with reference TRBV7-8 and TRBJ2-7, the CDR3 gives the full variable domain: GAGVSQSPRYKVAKRGQDVALRCDPISGHVSLFWYQQALGQGPEFLTYFQNEAQLDKSGLPSDRFFAERPEGSVSTLKIQRTQQEDSAVYLCASSWQSWGGGSSYEQYFGPGTRLTVT.

The sample holds many counts of this clonotype. This chain links TRBV7-2 with TRBJ1-3; no clear D gene. The germline V and J ends were trimmed by 3 bases and 0 bases, with 6 bases remaining between them. Germline CDR1 SGHTA, CDR2 FQGNSA. The CDR3 extends over 14 amino acids. The CDR3 sequence: CASSLRVSGNTIYF. The CDR3 DNA reads as TGTGCCAGCAGCTTGAGGGTCTCTGGAAACACCATATATTTT. Complete variable domain (other parts from reference TRBV7-2 and TRBJ1-3): GAGVSQSPSNKVTEKGKDVELRCDPISGHTALYWYRQSLGQGLEFLIYFQGNSAPDKSGLPSDRFSAERTGGSVSTLTIQRTQQEDSAVYLCASSLRVSGNTIYFGEGSWLTVV.

This clonotype appeared many times. The rearrangement joins TRBV28 to TRBJ1-3; D unresolved. V was pared by 3 bases and J by 3 bases, with 9 bases between. This CDR3 spans 14 amino acids. Germline CDR1 and CDR2: MDHEN and SYDVKM. The CDR3 bases are TGTGCCAGCAGTTTGGGTGGCAGTGGAAACACCATATATTTT. Amino acids: CASSLGGSGNTIYF.

The chain has TRBV20-1 and TRBJ2-2; 10 positions agree with TRBD1. V was clipped by 5 bases and J by 5 bases; unmatched bases: 8. The CDR3 is 15 residues long. Germline V gives CDR1 DFQATT, CDR2 SNEGSKA (reference sequence). The CDR3, as DNA: TGCAGTGCTCCCGGACAGGGGGTCATGACCGGGGAGCTGTTTTTT. Encoded protein: CSAPGQGVMTGELFF.

About this clonotype: The junction and the germline gene differ at one end; a read error may be behind it. The CDR3 DNA sequence: TGCAGTCCTAGACCCTCACTAGCGGGGGAGACCCAGTACTTC. This translates into CSPRPSLAGETQYF. The chain recombines TRBV20-1 with TRBJ2-5; 10 positions agree with TRBD2. Germline loops: CDR1 DFQATT, CDR2 SNEGSKA (reference sequence). The CDR3 covers 14 residues.

This clonotype was observed many times. This chain links TRBV7-2 with TRBJ1-2, with 10 bases fitting TRBD1. Germline V CDR1 and CDR2: SGHTA, FQGNSA. The CDR3 loop spans 15 amino acids. V shed 7 bases and J 1 base; nucleotides not matched to a gene: 6. CDR3 nucleotides: TGTGCCAGCACCGACGACAGGGGGCGTAACTATGGCTACACCTTC. Protein product: CASTDDRGRNYGYTF.

The V call is TRBV10-3, the J call TRBJ1-2; TRBD1 is a possible D gene (6 bases). CDR3 length: 15 residues. From germline, CDR1 is ENHRY and CDR2 SYGVKD. V lost 2 bases to trimming and J lost 4 bases, with 14 bases between them. CDR3: CAISEPVAGAYGYTF. The CDR3 region has the DNA TGTGCCATCAGTGAGCCCGTGGCAGGGGCCTATGGCTACACCTTC.

This clonotype came up many times. The chain recombines TRBV7-9 with TRBJ2-7; TRBD2 aligns across 9 bases. Germline lookup yields CDR1 SEHNR and CDR2 FQNEAQ (reference sequence). The CDR3 is 14 amino acids. Germline trimming cut 3 bases from V and 4 bases from J; bases unmatched to any gene: 4. In DNA form, the CDR3 reads TGTGCCAGCAGCTTGGCGGGGGGGAGTTACGAGCAGTACTTC. This encodes CASSLAGGSYEQYF.

The chain employs TRBV6-4 and TRBJ1-2; TRBD1 agrees at 7 bases. The V gene end was trimmed by 3 bases and the J gene end by 2 bases; junction bases not matched to a gene: 0. CDR1 is MRHNA, CDR2 SNTAGT, per germline. CDR3 length: 13 amino acids. The CDR3 DNA follows: TGTGCCAGCAGTGAACAGGGGAACTATGGCTACACCTTC. It is translated as CASSEQGNYGYTF.

This clonotype appeared many times. The rearrangement joins TRBV19 to TRBJ2-1; D gene uncertain. With 3 bases removed from V and 0 bases from J, the gap between germline ends came to 12 bases. The CDR3 loop spans 16 amino acids. Per the germline V gene, CDR1 is LNHDA and CDR2 is SQIVND (reference sequence). Here the CDR3 DNA reads TGTGCCAGTAGTATCGGGCTTACCTACTCCTACAATGAGCAGTTCTTC. Translated, it gives CASSIGLTYSYNEQFF.

This clonotype was counted many times. This sequence joins TRBV28 and TRBJ2-1; D uncertain. With 2 bases removed from V and 5 bases from J, the gap between germline ends came to 7 bases. Germline V gene data show CDR1 as MDHEN and CDR2 as SYDVKM. The CDR3 has 13 residues. The CDR3 DNA reads TGTGCCAGCAGTTTAGTGGGGAACAATGAGCAGTTCTTC. It yields the protein CASSLVGNNEQFF.

This clonotype has more than one count but fewer than ten. V gene TRBV5-5 combines with J gene TRBJ1-2; 9 nucleotides match TRBD1. Trimming cost V 4 bases and J 6 bases; bases outside gene matches: 4. Per the germline V gene, CDR1 is SGHKS and CDR2 is YYEKEE (reference sequence). The CDR3 loop spans 13 amino acids. Here the CDR3 DNA reads TGTGCCAGCAGCGAATGGACAGGGGATGGCTACACCTTC. Its protein is CASSEWTGDGYTF.

The gene calls are TRBV24-1 and TRBJ2-1; no firm D call. Looked up from germline, CDR1 is KGHDR and CDR2 is SFDVKD. The length of the CDR3 is 11 residues. Trimming cost V 4 bases and J 6 bases, with 3 bases left between them. The CDR3 DNA follows: TGTGCCACCAGTGACCTCAATGAGCAGTTCTTC. The encoded protein is CATSDLNEQFF.

The sample holds one count of this clonotype. The chain has TRBV5-1 and TRBJ1-1, with D possibly matching TRBD1 (5 bases). The germline V and J ends were trimmed by 5 bases and 3 bases, with 8 bases remaining between them. Germline-derived CDR1 and CDR2 are SGHRS and YFSETQ. There are 12 residues in the CDR3. The CDR3 nucleotides read TGCGCCAGCAGGACGGGGGACACTGAAGCTTTCTTT. Encoded protein: CASRTGDTEAFF.

This clonotype was counted between two and nine times. The rearrangement uses TRBV29-1 and TRBJ1-1; D not certain. CDR3 size: 13 residues. Trimming pared 0 bases from V and 2 bases from J, leaving 7 bases between. The V gene's germline CDR1 is SQVTM and CDR2 ANQGSEA. The CDR3: CSVEDSYNTEAFF. CDR3 in DNA: TGCAGCGTTGAAGACAGCTATAACACTGAAGCTTTCTTT.

V and J are TRBV28 and TRBJ2-5; 9 nucleotides match TRBD1. J gave up 7 bases and V 6 bases, and 12 bases lay outside the gene matches. The CDR3 has 15 residues. Per germline, CDR1 MDHEN and CDR2 SYDVKM. This chain's CDR3 is CASSRGDRVQGTQYF. The CDR3 DNA sequence: TGTGCCAGCAGCCGGGGGGACAGGGTCCAGGGGACCCAGTACTTC.

This clonotype was seen many times. The gene calls are TRBV6-2 or TRBV6-3 and TRBJ2-7; no clear D gene. Germline-derived CDR1 and CDR2 are MNHEY and SVGEGT. This CDR3 region has 14 residues. V dropped 0 bases and J dropped 3 bases, with 9 bases sitting between them. CDR3 sequence (DNA): TGTGCCAGCAGTTACTCGTTGGTCCGCTACGAGCAGTACTTC. Its translation: CASSYSLVRYEQYF.

This clonotype was seen ten or more times. This chain joins TRBV2 and TRBJ2-2; the D gene could be TRBD1 or TRBD2 (6 bases each). This CDR3 has 15 amino acids. Trimming removed 7 bases at V and 5 bases at J, with 17 bases between. CDR1 SNHLY and CDR2 FYNNEI come from the germline V gene. The CDR3 protein is CASKEDGGVTGELFF. DNA for the CDR3: TGTGCCAGCAAAGAAGACGGGGGCGTTACCGGGGAGCTGTTTTTT.

The chain links TRBV11-2 to TRBJ1-4; D is possibly TRBD1 (5 bases). CDR3 length: 17 amino acids. The V gene lost 0 bases and the J gene lost 5 bases, with 16 bases spanning the gap. Germline V gene sequence: CDR1 SGHAT, CDR2 FQNNGV. In DNA form, the CDR3 reads TGTGCCAGCAGCTTAGATCTGGCGACAGTAGGAAATGAAAAACTGTTTTTT. This sequence encodes CASSLDLATVGNEKLFF.

To note about this clonotype: Given a much more abundant clone one base away, this may be a read error. The chain combines TRBV29-1 with TRBJ2-3; D may match TRBD1 or TRBD2 (5 bases each). Germline loops: CDR1 SQVTM, CDR2 ANQGSEA. This CDR3 spans 15 amino acids. Trimming took off 1 base at V and 6 bases at J, with 17 bases between the two ends. CDR3 bases: TGCAGCGTTGAAGCCTATGGGACCCCATGGGATACGCAGTATTTT. Translated: CSVEAYGTPWDTQYF.

This clonotype was seen a handful of times. V and J are TRBV20-1 and TRBJ2-7; a weak D match, TRBD1 (5 bases). CDR1 and CDR2 from the germline V gene are DFQATT and SNEGSKA (reference sequence). Trimming shortened V by 1 base and J by 5 bases, and 21 bases separated the two germline ends. This CDR3 spans 16 amino acids. The CDR3 is CSARAATALDEHEQYF. CDR3 DNA: TGCAGTGCTAGAGCCGCGACAGCCCTCGACGAGCACGAGCAGTACTTC.